The entry below describes one TCR beta chain. Its antigen is unknown. This entry belongs to a study of identical twins. Study results and limitations: Possibly, invariant MAIT and iNKT cells partly confounded zero-insertion analyses. Fewer insertions characterized abundant cord blood beta clonotypes, whereas memory repertoires showed none. Within beta out-of-frame sequences, the excess sharing observed between twins was weaker.

Template switching, a step in the protocol, added a universal primer site, and cDNA carried unique molecular identifiers. A single record per CDR3 protein comes from TCRdb applying MiXCR to the 5' RACE reads. The table includes some 1,600,000 distinct CDR3 sequences, about 32% detected once. The receptor comes from a newborn girl in good health. The sequencing input was cord blood.

This chain's CDR3 is CASSFGTNEQFF. For the CDR3, the DNA is TGTGCCAGCAGTTTTGGCACAAATGAGCAGTTCTTC. The chain combines TRBV12-3 or TRBV12-4 with TRBJ2-1, with D unresolved. Between the trimmed V and J ends, which lost 3 bases and 7 bases, there was a span of 7 bases. The CDR3 is 12 amino acids.